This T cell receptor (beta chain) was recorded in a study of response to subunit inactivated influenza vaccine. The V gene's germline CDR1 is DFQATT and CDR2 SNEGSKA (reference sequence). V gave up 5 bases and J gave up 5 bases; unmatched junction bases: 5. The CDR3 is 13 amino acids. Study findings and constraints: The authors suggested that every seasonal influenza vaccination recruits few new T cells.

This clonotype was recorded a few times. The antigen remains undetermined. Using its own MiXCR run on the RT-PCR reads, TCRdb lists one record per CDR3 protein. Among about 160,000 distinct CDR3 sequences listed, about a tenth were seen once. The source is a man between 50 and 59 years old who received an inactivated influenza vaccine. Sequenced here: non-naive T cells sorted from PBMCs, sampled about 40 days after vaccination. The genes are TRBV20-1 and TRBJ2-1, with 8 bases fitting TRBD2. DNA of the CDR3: TGCAGTGCTTCCGGACTAGCAAACAATGAGCAGTTCTTC. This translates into CSASGLANNEQFF.